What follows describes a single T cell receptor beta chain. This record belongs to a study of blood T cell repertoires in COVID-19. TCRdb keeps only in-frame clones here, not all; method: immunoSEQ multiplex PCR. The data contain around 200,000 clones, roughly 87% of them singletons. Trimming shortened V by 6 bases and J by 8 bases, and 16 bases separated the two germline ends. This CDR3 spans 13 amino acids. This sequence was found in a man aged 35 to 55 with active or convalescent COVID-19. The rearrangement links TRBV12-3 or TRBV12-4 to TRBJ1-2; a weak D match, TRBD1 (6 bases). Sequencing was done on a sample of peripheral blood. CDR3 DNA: TGTGCCAGCAGCCGCAACAGGGCAGGCGGCTACACCTTC. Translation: CASSRNRAGGYTF.